This T cell receptor (beta chain) was sequenced for a study of cytomegalovirus exposure and HLA in healthy donors. PCR used 60 Vbeta primers and 13 Jbeta primers. Sequenced by immunoSEQ multiplex PCR; TCRdb stores in-frame clones only, minus some. The sample comprises about 140,000 clones, more than 75% of which are singletons, and 1.5% to 2% rests with the top ten. The CDR3 sequence is 13 residues long. Trimming cost V 6 bases and J 12 bases, with 19 bases left between them. Germline CDR1 SGHAT, CDR2 FQNNGV. The gene calls are TRBV11-2 and TRBJ2-3, with a weak D call TRBD2 (7 bases). What was sequenced was PBMCs. This TCR came from a man aged 40-55 years in good health and CMV-seronegative. Here the CDR3 DNA reads TGTGCCAGCAGTCCAAACACCGGGGGGCCCCAGTATTTT. This codes for CASSPNTGGPQYF.